This entry is about one T cell receptor (beta chain). The target antigen is unknown. One end of the junction fails to match germline, which may point to a read error. TCRdb's copy holds only in-frame clones and misses some; the assay was immunoSEQ multiplex PCR. The data show 30,000 to 45,000 clones, roughly 77% seen once. This entry comes from a study of OX40 agonist ivuxolimab in advanced cancers. In the study overall: Partial responses were observed in three patients, of whom one had hepatocellular carcinoma and two had cutaneous melanoma.

Sampling of blood occurred at baseline, cycle 4 day 1, and cycle 7 day 1. The V gene's germline CDR1 is MNHEY and CDR2 SMNVEV (reference sequence). This CDR3 has 14 amino acids. Study results and caveats: The expanded peripheral T cells' antigen specificity was not determined. Expanded clones were, on average, more numerous in CD8+ T cells than in CD4+.

The sample consisted of CD4+ or CD8+ T cells sorted from blood, taken in a trial of the OX40 agonist ivuxolimab. This clonotype was obtained from an adult with an advanced solid tumor such as melanoma, head and neck, liver or kidney cancer. The rearrangement joins TRBV27 to TRBJ2-3; D not certain. The CDR3 sequence: CASSVSRTVYTQYF. CDR3 bases: TGTGCCAGCAGTGTATCTAGAACCGTCTACACGCAGTATTTT.